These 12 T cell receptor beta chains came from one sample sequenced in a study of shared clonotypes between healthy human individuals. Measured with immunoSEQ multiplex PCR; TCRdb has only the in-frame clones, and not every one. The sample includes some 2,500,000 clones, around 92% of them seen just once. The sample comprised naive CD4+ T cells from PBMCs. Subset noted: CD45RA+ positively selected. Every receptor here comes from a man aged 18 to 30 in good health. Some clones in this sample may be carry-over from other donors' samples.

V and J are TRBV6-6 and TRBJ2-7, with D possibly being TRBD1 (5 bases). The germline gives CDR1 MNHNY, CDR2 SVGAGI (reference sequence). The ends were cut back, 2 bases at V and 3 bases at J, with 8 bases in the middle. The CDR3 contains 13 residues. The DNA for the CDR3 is TGTGCCAGCAGTTACGCGGACAACTACGAGCAGTACTTC. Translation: CASSYADNYEQYF.

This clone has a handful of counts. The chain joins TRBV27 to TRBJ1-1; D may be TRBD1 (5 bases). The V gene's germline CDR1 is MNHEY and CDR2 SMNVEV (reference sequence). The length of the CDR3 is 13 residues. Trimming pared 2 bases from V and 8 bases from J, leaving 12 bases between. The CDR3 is CASSLAAHREAFF. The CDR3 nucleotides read TGTGCCAGCAGTTTAGCGGCCCACAGGGAAGCTTTCTTT.

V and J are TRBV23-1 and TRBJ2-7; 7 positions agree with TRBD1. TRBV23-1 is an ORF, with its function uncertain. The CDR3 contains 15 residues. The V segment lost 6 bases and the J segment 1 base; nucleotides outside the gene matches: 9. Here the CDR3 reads CASSPQGSPSYEQYF. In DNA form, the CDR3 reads TGCGCCAGCAGCCCACAGGGGTCACCTTCCTACGAGCAGTACTTC.

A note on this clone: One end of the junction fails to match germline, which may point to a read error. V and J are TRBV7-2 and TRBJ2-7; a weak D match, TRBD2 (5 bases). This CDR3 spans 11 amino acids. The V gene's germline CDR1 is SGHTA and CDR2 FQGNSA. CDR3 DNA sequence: TGTGCCAGCAGCCTAGCATTTGCGCAGTACTTC. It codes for CASSLAFAQYF.

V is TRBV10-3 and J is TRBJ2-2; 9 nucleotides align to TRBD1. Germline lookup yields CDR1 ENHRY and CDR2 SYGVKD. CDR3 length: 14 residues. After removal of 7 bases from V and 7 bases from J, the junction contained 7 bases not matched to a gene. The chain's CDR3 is CAINRDREVGELFF. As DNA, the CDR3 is TGTGCCATCAATCGGGACAGGGAAGTCGGGGAGCTGTTTTTT.

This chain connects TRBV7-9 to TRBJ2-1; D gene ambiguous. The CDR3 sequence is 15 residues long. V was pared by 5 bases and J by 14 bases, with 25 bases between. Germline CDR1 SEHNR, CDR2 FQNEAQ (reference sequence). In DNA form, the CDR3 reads TGTGCCAGCAGCCCTAATTTTAGACAAGACTTACCGGAGTTCTTC. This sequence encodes CASSPNFRQDLPEFF.

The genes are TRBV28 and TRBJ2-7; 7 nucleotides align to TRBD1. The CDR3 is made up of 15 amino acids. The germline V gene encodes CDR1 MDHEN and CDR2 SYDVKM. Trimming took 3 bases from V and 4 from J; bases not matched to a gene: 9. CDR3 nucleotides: TGTGCCAGCAGTTTGGAAGACAGGGTCGTGTACGAGCAGTACTTC. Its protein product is CASSLEDRVVYEQYF.

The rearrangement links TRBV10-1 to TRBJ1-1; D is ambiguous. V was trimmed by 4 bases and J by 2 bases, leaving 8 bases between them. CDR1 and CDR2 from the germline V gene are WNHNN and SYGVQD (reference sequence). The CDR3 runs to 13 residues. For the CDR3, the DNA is TGCGCCAGCAGTGTTTCCAGAAACACTGAAGCTTTCTTT. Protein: CASSVSRNTEAFF.

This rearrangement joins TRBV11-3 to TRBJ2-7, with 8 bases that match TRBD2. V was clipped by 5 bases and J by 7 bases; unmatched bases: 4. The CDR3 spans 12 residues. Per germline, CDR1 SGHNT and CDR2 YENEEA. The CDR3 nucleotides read TGTGCCAGCAGCGGACGGGGGGGGGAGCAGTACTTC. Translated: CASSGRGGEQYF.

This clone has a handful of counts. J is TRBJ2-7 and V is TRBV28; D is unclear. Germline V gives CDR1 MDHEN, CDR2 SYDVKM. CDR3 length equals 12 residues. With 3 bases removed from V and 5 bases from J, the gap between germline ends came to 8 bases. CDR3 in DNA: TGTGCCAGCAGTTTGAAGGGTCACGAGCAGTACTTC. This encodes CASSLKGHEQYF.

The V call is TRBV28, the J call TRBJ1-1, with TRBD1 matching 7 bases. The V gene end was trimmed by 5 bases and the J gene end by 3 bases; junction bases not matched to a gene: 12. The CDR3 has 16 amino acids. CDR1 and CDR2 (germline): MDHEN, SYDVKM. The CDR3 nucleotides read TGTGCCAGCAGTGCTACAGGGGTCGCGCGGGACACTGAAGCTTTCTTT. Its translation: CASSATGVARDTEAFF.

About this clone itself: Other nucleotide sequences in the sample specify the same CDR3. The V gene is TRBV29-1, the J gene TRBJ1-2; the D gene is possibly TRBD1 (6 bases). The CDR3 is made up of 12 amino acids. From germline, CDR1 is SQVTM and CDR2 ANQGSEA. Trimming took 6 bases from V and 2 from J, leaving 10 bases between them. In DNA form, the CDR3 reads TGCAGCGTCCTGAGGGGGAACTATGGCTACACCTTC. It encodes CSVLRGNYGYTF.